This TCR beta chain was recorded in a study of blood T cell repertoires in COVID-19 (dated by TCRdb to the early 2020s). Regarding the complete study: The collaborator samples originated in the United States, Italy and Spain and spanned the acute and convalescent phases of COVID-19. Nearly every sample came with metadata listing a de-identified subject ID, COVID-19 status, age in years and sex. Samples came from the ongoing ImmuneRACE study (first 160 participants) plus 1,254 subjects from 6 global collaborators. The repertoires were released in a freely available public database meant as a resource for research on the immune response to SARS-CoV-2. Where HLA class I and class II types were available, the types were taken from metadata supplied by the sample provider, not from assay-based typing. The prospective study material was composed of cDNA or gDNA derived from T cells, B-cell-depleted T cells, or PBMCs. Subjects who had been exposed to COVID-19, were actively infected with it, or had recovered from it provided the deeply sampled blood TCRbeta repertoires that made up the dataset. Beyond this particular receptor, the publication reports: The amount of clinical and demographic metadata varied by source and participant and was provided uncurated.

As for this clone: The antigen this receptor binds is unknown. No base-level quality is on record; no much larger clone is a single base apart.

Whole blood was collected in K2EDTA tubes by collaborating institutions according to the institutions' own protocols. For TCRbeta analysis, collaborators shipped samples as frozen whole blood, isolated PBMCs, or DNA extracted from either of those sample types. TCRbeta CDR3 regions were amplified from genomic DNA using the immunoSEQ Assay, a bias-controlled multiplex PCR. The authors' analysis ran thus. The number of nucleated cells in each sample was estimated from the amplification of reference gene primers within the assay. To quantify the absolute abundance of each unique TCRbeta CDR3 rearrangement, sequence reads were collapsed and filtered. Productive Simpson clonality was computed per sample as the square root of Simpson's diversity index over productive rearrangements. TCRdb provides this immuneACCESS table in a form limited to in-frame rearrangements. Some clones are lacking; in checked studies, under half of them reflect an unresolved V gene, and why the rest are absent is not known. V and J calls and clone size are given by that table; D and trimming were obtained from the DNA. A total of 25,000 to 35,000 clones appear in this sample, roughly 80% of them only once. The leading ten clones occupy approximately 16% of the sample.

Including cysteine and phenylalanine, the CDR3 has 16 amino acids. Only CDR3 DNA remains: 48 bases, in frame from the first base. According to the germline V gene, CDR1 reads MNHNS and CDR2 reads SASEGT. V is reduced by 3 bases and J by 4 bases, leaving a spacing of 18 bases between them. The sequenced material came from peripheral blood. The V and J segments used are TRBV6-1 and TRBJ1-2; tentative D gene TRBD1, with 5 bases matching. The clonotype originates from a woman aged 55-70 years with acute or convalescent COVID-19. The CDR3 is CASSDRERDYSYGYTF. In nucleotide form, the sequence is TGTGCCAGCAGTGACCGTGAGCGGGACTATAGCTATGGCTACACCTTC.